This T cell receptor (beta chain) appears in the sequencing data of a study of cytomegalovirus exposure and HLA in healthy donors. Findings of the study overall: The classifier was said to identify cytomegalovirus status with high specificity and sensitivity.

Both 60 Vbeta primers and 13 Jbeta primers went into the PCR. Some clones are missing from TCRdb's copy, which holds only in-frame ones; the method was immunoSEQ multiplex PCR. The sample lists approximately 170,000 clones, 85% occurring once. Of note for this clone: Its antigen is currently unknown.

Germline CDR1 SGHVS, CDR2 FQNEAQ. There are 15 residues in the CDR3. V lost 1 base and J 0 bases, leaving 9 bases between the germline ends. The clonotype was recovered from a boy aged 2 to 9 in good health and CMV-seronegative. What was sequenced was PBMCs. The chain links TRBV7-8 to TRBJ1-1, with D maybe TRBD1 (5 bases). As DNA, the CDR3 is TGTGCCAGCAGCTTAGTAGGGGTTCTGAACACTGAAGCTTTCTTT. It is translated as CASSLVGVLNTEAFF. Full variable domain (outside the CDR3, taken from reference TRBV7-8 and TRBJ1-1): GAGVSQSPRYKVAKRGQDVALRCDPISGHVSLFWYQQALGQGPEFLTYFQNEAQLDKSGLPSDRFFAERPEGSVSTLKIQRTQQEDSAVYLCASSLVGVLNTEAFFGQGTRLTVV.